This T cell receptor beta chain is from a study of T cell changes during pregnancy in multiple sclerosis. Here immunoSEQ multiplex PCR was the method, and the copy in TCRdb shows in-frame clones only, minus some. The repertoire includes fewer than 65,000 clones, about 91% of them detected once, and roughly 10% sits in the top ten. With V trimmed by 2 bases and J by 4 bases, 8 bases remained unmatched. Germline CDR1 PRHDT, CDR2 FYEKMQ (reference sequence). The CDR3 loop spans 16 amino acids. V is TRBV13 and J is TRBJ2-7; 10 bases fit TRBD1. This TCR was sampled from a female donor with multiple sclerosis, enrolled in a pregnancy study. The sequences come from CD8+ T cells from peripheral blood mononuclear cells, collected after pregnancy. The CDR3 region is CASSLFPGQGIYEQYF. The CDR3 bases are TGTGCCAGCAGCTTATTCCCGGGACAGGGGATTTACGAGCAGTACTTC. The variable domain in full, with the rest retrieved from reference TRBV13 and TRBJ2-7, is AAGVIQSPRHLIKEKRETATLKCYPIPRHDTVYWYQQGPGQDPQFLISFYEKMQSDKGSIPDRFSAQQFSDYHSELNMSSLELGDSALYFCASSLFPGQGIYEQYFGPGTRLTVT.